The clone carrying this TCR beta chain was recorded a few times. The data originate from a study of tumor-infiltrating lymphocytes in primary liver carcinoma. Study-wide context: Tumor staging was T1-T3 N0M0; sizes spanned about 4 to 11 cm across.

V was clipped by 4 bases and J by 10 bases, with 19 bases between them. Germline V gives CDR1 SEHNR, CDR2 FQNEAQ (reference sequence). The CDR3 covers 14 residues. A constant-region primer served to make TCR beta cDNA from 500 to 550 ng total RNA. Libraries of TCR beta came from three nested multiplex PCR rounds with slightly modified ARM-PCR. The first two PCR rounds used TRBV1-TRBV30 forward primers with a C-beta reverse primer, approximately 11 cycles each. In TCRdb, the multiplex PCR reads were re-called with MiXCR into one record per CDR3 protein. Here the sample spans 300,000 to 350,000 distinct CDR3 sequences, roughly 60% being singletons. Unsorted whole blood supplied the blood RNA, and germline DNA was isolated too. The patients carried chronic HBV infection and had received no treatment.

The gene calls are TRBV7-9 and TRBJ1-1, with D possibly being TRBD1 (6 bases). The material sequenced was peripheral blood. The source of this sequence is a woman aged 30 to 39 with primary liver carcinoma and hepatitis B virus infection. The CDR3 reads CASSSQVGGQGAFF. DNA of the CDR3: TGTGCCAGCAGCTCCCAAGTGGGGGGGCAGGGAGCTTTCTTT.